This T cell receptor (beta chain) comes out of a study of beta chain features in type 1 diabetes. The investigators reverse transcribed all of the isolated RNA, so they sequenced expressed TCRB transcripts. Measured with immunoSEQ multiplex PCR; TCRdb has only the in-frame clones, and not every one. The table has hundreds of thousands of clones, 9.5% to 12% seen once. Study-wide points: TCRB repertoires of naive, central memory and Treg cells appeared more similar among patients than among healthy donors.

Concerning this clone itself: Its antigen remains unknown.

Germline CDR1 and CDR2: SQVTM and ANQGSEA. The CDR3 is 15 residues long. V was clipped by 4 bases and J by 0 bases; unmatched bases: 6. Each of the CD4+ naive, central memory, regulatory and stem cell-like memory populations was sorted via CD45RO/CCR7/CD25/CD127/CD95/CD27. This chain connects TRBV29-1 to TRBJ2-7, with 10 bases fitting TRBD1. This clonotype was sampled from a young woman in good health. The sample taken for sequencing was naive CD4+ T cells from blood. The DNA of the CDR3 is TGCAGCGTTGGCGTGGACAGGGGGTCCTCCTACGAGCAGTACGTC. Its translation: CSVGVDRGSSYEQYV.